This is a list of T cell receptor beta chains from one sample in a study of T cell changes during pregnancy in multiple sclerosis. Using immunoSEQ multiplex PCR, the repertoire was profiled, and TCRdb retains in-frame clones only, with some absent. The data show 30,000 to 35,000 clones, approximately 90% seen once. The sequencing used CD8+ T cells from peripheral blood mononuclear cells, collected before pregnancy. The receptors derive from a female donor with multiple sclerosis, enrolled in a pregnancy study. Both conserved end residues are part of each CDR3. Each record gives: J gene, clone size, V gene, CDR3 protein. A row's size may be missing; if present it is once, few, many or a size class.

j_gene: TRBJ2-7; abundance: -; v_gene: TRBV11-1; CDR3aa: CASSFSRAGREQYF
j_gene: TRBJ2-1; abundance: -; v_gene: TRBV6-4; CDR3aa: CASSDYSGDGYNEQFF
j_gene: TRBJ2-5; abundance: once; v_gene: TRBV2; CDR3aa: CASSVSAGLQETQYF
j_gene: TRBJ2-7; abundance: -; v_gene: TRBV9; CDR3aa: CASSVDDGSSYEQYF
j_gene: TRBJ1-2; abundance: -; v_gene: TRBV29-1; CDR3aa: CSATDRDHNYGYTF
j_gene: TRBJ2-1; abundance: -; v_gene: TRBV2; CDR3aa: CASSKIAGGLRNEQFF
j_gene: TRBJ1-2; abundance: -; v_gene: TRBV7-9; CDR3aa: CASSPPGAGPGGYTF
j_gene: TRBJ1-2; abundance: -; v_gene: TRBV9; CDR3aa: CASSVTSTGRNGYTF
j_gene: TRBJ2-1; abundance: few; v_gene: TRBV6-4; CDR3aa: CASSDMTSGGSYNEQFF
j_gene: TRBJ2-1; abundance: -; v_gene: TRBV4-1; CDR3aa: CASSQETGRTYNEQFF
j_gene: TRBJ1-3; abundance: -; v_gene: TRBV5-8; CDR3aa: CASSGTGTGHSGNTIYF
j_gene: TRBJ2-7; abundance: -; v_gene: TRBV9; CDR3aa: CASSAQGTEQYF
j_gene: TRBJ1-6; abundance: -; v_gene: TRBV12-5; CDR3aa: CASGLSGAAPPLHF